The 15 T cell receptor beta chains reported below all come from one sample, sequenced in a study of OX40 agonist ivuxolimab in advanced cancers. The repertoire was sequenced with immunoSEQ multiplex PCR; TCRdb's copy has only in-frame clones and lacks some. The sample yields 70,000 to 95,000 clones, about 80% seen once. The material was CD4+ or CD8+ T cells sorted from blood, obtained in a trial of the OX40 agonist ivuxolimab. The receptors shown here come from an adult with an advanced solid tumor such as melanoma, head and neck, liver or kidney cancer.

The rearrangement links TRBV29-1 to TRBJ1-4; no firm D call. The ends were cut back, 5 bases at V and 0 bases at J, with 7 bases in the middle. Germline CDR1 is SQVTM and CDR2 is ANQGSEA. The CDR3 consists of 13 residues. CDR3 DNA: TGCAGCGTTCTGGTTGCAACTAATGAAAAACTGTTTTTT. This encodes CSVLVATNEKLFF.

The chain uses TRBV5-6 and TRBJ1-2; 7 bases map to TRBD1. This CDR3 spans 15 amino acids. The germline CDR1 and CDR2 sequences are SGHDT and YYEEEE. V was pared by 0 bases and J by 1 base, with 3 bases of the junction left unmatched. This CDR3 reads CASSLGQGYNYGYTF. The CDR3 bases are TGTGCCAGCAGCTTGGGACAGGGCTATAACTATGGCTACACCTTC.

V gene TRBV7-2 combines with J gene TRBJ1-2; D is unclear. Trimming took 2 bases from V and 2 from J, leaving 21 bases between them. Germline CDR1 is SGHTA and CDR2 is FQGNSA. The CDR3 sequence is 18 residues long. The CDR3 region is CASSLMAGRKVGNYGYTF. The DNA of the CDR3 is TGTGCCAGCAGCTTAATGGCCGGACGGAAGGTGGGAAACTATGGCTACACCTTC.

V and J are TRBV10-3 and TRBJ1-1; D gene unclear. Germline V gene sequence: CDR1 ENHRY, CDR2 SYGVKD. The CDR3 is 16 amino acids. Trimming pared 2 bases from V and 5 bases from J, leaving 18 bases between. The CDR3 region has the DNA TGTGCCATCAGTGAGGCATCCTACGAACCTCGGACTGAAGCTTTCTTT. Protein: CAISEASYEPRTEAFF.

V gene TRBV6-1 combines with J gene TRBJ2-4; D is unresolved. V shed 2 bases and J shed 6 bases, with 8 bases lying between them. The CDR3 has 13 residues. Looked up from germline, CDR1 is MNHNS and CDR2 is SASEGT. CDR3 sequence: CASSEMMGNIQYF. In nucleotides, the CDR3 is TGTGCCAGCAGTGAAATGATGGGAAACATTCAGTACTTC.

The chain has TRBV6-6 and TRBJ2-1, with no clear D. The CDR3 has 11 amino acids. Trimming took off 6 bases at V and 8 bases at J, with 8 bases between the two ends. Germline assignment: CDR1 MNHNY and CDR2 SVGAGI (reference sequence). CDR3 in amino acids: CASRKGDEQFF. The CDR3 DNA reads TGTGCCAGCAGAAAGGGCGATGAGCAGTTCTTC.

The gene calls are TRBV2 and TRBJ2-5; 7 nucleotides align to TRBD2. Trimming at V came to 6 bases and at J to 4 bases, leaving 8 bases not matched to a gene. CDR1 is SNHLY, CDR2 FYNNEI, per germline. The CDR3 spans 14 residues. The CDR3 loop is CASSNRLAGETQYF. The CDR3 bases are TGTGCCAGCAGCAATCGACTAGCAGGAGAGACCCAGTACTTC.

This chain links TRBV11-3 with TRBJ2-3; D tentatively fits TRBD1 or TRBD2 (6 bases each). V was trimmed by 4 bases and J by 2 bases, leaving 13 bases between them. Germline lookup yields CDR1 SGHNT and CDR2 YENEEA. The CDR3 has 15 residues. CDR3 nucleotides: TGTGCCAGCAGCTGGGGGGCGGTATCCACAGATACGCAGTATTTT. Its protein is CASSWGAVSTDTQYF. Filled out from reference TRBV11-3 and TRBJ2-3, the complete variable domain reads EAGVVQSPRYKIIEKKQPVAFWCNPISGHNTLYWYLQNLGQGPELLIRYENEEAVDDSQLPKDRFSAERLKGVDSTLKIQPAELGDSAVYLCASSWGAVSTDTQYFGPGTRLTVL.

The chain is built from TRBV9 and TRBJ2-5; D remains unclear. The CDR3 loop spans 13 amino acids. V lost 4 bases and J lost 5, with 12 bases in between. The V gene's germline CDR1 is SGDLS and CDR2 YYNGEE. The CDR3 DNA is TGTGCCAGCAGCCCCAAGGCCTGGGAGACCCAGTACTTC. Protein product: CASSPKAWETQYF.

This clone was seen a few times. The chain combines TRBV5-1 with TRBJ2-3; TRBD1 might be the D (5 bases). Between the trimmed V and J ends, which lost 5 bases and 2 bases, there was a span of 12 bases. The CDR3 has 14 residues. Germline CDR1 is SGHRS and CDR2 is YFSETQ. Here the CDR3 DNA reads TGCGCCAGCAGAATTCAGGGTTACACAGATACGCAGTATTTT. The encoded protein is CASRIQGYTDTQYF.

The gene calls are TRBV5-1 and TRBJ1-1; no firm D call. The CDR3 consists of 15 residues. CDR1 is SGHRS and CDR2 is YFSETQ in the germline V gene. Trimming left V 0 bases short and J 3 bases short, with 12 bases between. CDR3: CASSLVGVVDTEAFF. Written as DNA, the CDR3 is TGCGCCAGCAGCTTGGTTGGGGTAGTGGACACTGAAGCTTTCTTT.

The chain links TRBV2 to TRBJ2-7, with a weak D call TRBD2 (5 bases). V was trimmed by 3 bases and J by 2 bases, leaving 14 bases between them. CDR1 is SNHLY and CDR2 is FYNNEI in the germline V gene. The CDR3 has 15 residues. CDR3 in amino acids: CASSDLTGLAYEQYF. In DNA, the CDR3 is TGTGCCAGCAGTGACCTCACGGGGTTAGCCTACGAGCAGTACTTC.

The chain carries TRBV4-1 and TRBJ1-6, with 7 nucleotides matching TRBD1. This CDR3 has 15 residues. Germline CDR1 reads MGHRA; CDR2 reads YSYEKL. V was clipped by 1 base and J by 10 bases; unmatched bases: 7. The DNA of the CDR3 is TGCGCCAGCAGCCAAGTTCTAGACAGGGTGTCACCCCTCCACTTT. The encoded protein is CASSQVLDRVSPLHF.

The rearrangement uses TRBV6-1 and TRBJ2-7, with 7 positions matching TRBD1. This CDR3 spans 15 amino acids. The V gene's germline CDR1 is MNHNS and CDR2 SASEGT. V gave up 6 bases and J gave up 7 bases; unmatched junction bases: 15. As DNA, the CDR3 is TGTGCCAGCAGAACCGACAGGGTCGGGATTAGGGAGCAGTACTTC. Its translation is CASRTDRVGIREQYF.

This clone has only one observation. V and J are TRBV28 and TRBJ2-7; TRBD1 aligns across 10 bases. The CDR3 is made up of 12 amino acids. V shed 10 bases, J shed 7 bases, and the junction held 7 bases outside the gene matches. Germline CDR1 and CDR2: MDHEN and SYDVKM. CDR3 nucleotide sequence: TGTGCCACCGGGACAGGGGATCGGGAGCAGTACTTC. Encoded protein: CATGTGDREQYF.